Below are 4 T cell receptor beta chains sequenced from a single sample in a study of blood T cell repertoires in COVID-19. This table comes from immunoSEQ multiplex PCR, and its TCRdb copy is limited to in-frame clones, with some not included. The sample carries roughly 19,000 clones, about 87% recorded once. The sample comprised PBMCs or T cells enriched from blood (not recorded which). The receptor source for this set is a woman aged 25 to 39 who had recovered from COVID-19.

The CDR3 DNA reads as TGTGCCTGGAGTCCTGAAGAGTATTTGAACACCGGGGAGCTGTTTTTT. This encodes CAWSPEEYLNTGELFF. The genes are TRBV30 and TRBJ2-2, with D unresolved. The CDR3 has 16 residues. V lost 2 bases and J 1 base, leaving 14 bases between the germline ends. Germline values: CDR1 GTSNPN, CDR2 SVGIG (reference sequence).

The chain employs TRBV10-3 and TRBJ2-1, with 8 bases identical to TRBD2. Germline V CDR1 and CDR2: ENHRY, SYGVKD. This CDR3 is 15 amino acids long. The J segment lost 7 bases and the V segment lost 4 bases, leaving 9 bases of the junction unmatched. This CDR3 is CAISGLGGGGNEQFF. In nucleotides, the CDR3 is TGTGCCATCAGTGGCCTGGGGGGCGGGGGGAATGAGCAGTTCTTC.

This clone was recorded only once. V usage is TRBV24-1 and J usage is TRBJ1-5; TRBD1 matches 7 bases. The CDR3 consists of 16 residues. The germline V gene has CDR1 KGHDR and CDR2 SFDVKD. The V segment lost 3 bases and the J segment 3 bases; nucleotides outside the gene matches: 7. The DNA of the CDR3 is TGTGCCACCAGTGATGGTCACAGGGGTGACAATCAGCCCCAGCATTTT. Translation gives CATSDGHRGDNQPQHF.

V and J are TRBV5-6 and TRBJ2-1, with D possibly matching TRBD1 (6 bases). Germline-derived CDR1 and CDR2 are SGHDT and YYEEEE. The CDR3 consists of 14 residues. Trimming left V 1 base short and J 5 bases short, with 10 bases between. CDR3 nucleotide sequence: TGTGCCAGCAGCTTGCCACAGGGAAACAATGAGCAGTTCTTC. Protein product: CASSLPQGNNEQFF.